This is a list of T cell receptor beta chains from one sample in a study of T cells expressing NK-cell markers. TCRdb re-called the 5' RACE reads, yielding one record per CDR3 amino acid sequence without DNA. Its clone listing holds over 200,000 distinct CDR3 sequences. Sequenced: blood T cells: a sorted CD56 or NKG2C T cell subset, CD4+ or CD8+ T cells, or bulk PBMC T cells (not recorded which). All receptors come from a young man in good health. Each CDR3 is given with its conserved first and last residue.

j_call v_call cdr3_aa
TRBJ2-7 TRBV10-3 CAISTQANSYEQYF
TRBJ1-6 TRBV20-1 CSAGQGQPHSPLHF
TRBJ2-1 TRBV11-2 CASSLNRREFLVYNEQFF
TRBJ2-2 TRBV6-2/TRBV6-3 CASSYSGAINTGELFF
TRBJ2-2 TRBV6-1 CASTPGWFSGELFF
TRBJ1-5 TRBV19 CASTIRDSNNQPQHF
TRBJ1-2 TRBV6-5 CASSYSDRAKVLYGYTF
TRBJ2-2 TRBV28 CAAQGGNTGELFF
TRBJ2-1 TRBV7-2 CASSLAASIRFF
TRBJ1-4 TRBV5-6 CASSLRDRDHEKLFF
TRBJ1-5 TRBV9 CASSVHLGQGQPQHF
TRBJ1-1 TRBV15 CATSRVPENTEAFF
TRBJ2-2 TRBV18 CASSRENTGELFF
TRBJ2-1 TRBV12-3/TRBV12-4 CASSLRTSREQFF
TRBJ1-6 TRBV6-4 CASSVEGNNSPLHF
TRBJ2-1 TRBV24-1 CATSAWGPSNEQFF
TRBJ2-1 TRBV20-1 CSASEGTSAYNEQFF
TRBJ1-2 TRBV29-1 CSVEEGQGTGYTF
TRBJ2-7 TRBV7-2 CASSRTDAYEQYF
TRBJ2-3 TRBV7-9 CASSTLGITDTQYF
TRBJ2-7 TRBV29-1 CSVASGPVYEQYF
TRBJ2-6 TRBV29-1 CSVESSGPHVGGANVLTF
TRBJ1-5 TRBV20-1 CSASGANSNQPQHF
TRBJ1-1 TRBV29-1 CSVQYPGQGNTEAFF
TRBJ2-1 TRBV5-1 CASSLDTGTRSNEQFF
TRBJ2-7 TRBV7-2 CASSLQVSYEQYF